This T cell receptor beta chain was documented in a study of blood T cell repertoires in COVID-19 (TCRdb year 2020). About the full investigation: Samples covering the acute and convalescent phases of COVID-19 were provided by collaborators in the United States, Italy and Spain. The material from the prospective study consisted of cDNA or gDNA derived from T cells, B-cell-depleted T cells, or PBMCs. Subjects who had been exposed to COVID-19, were actively infected with it, or had recovered from it provided the deeply sampled blood TCRbeta repertoires that made up the dataset. The samples were drawn from the first 160 participants of the ongoing ImmuneRACE study and from 1,254 subjects provided by 6 global collaborators. Where available, HLA class I and class II types were obtained from metadata supplied by the sample provider rather than from assay-based typing. The repertoires were made available in a free public database intended to serve as a resource for research on the immune response to SARS-CoV-2. Sample metadata almost always included a de-identified subject ID, COVID-19 status, age in years and sex. Beyond this particular receptor, the publication reports: How much clinical and demographic metadata was included differed by source and by participant, and the metadata was provided uncurated.

Each collaborating institution followed its own protocols to collect whole blood in K2EDTA tubes. Collaborator samples were shipped for TCRbeta analysis as frozen whole blood, isolated PBMCs, or DNA extracted from either sample type. TCRbeta CDR3 regions were amplified from genomic DNA by means of the immunoSEQ Assay, a bias-controlled multiplex PCR. Turning to the authors' computational methods: Nucleated cell counts per sample were estimated from amplification of reference gene primers within the assay. To quantify the absolute abundance of each unique TCRbeta CDR3 rearrangement, sequence reads were collapsed and filtered. For each sample, productive Simpson clonality was calculated as the square root of Simpson's diversity index across productive rearrangements. The immuneACCESS repertoire file appears here via TCRdb, limited to in-frame rearrangements. These files lack a portion of the clones; in checked studies, under half of the deficit traces to unresolved V genes, and the cause of the others is not known. That table supplies the V and J calls and clone size; D and trimming were determined from the DNA. The sample profile shows some 150,000 clones; roughly 84% of them were found once. The top ten constitute roughly 2.6% of the sample.

Note on this clone: The target of this receptor is not known. Base-call qualities are not available, and no considerably larger clone is one nucleotide away.

Trimming costs V 3 bases and J 1 base, and their ends lie 9 bases apart. The CDR3 measures 14 amino acids from cysteine to phenylalanine. Kept here is only the CDR3 DNA, which spans 42 bases and is read in frame from base 1. Sequences LGHDT (CDR1) and YNNKEL (CDR2) are obtained from the germline V gene (reference sequence). The chain is encoded by TRBV3-1 (or the pseudogene TRBV3-2) joined to TRBJ1-1; the D gene cannot be named for sure. What was sequenced was peripheral blood. This receptor was taken from a human donor with acute or convalescent COVID-19. The donor label of this sample is uncertain. The bases read TGTGCCAGCAGCCAGATTACTGAGAACACTGAAGCTTTCTTT. This sequence encodes CASSQITENTEAFF.